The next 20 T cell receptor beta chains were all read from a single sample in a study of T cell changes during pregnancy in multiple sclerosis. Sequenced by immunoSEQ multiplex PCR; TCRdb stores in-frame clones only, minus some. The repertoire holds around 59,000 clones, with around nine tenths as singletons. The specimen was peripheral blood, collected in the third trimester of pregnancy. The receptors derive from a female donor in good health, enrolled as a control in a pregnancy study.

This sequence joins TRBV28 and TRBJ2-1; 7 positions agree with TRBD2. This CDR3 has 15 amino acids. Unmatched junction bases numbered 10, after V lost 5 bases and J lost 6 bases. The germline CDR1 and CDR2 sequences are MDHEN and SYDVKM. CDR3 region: CASSPRSGMGNEQFF. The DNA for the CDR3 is TGTGCCAGCAGTCCAAGGAGCGGGATGGGCAATGAGCAGTTCTTC. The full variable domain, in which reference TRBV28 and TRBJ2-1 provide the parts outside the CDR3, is DVKVTQSSRYLVKRTGEKVFLECVQDMDHENMFWYRQDPGLGLRLIYFSYDVKMKEKGDIPEGYSVSREKKERFSLILESASTNQTSMYLCASSPRSGMGNEQFFGPGTRLTVL.

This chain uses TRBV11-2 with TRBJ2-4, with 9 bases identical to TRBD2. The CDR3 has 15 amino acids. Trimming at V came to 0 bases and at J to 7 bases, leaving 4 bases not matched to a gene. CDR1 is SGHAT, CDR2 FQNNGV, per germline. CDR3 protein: CASSLEAGGRNIQYF. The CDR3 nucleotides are TGTGCCAGCAGCTTAGAAGCGGGAGGAAGGAACATTCAGTACTTC.

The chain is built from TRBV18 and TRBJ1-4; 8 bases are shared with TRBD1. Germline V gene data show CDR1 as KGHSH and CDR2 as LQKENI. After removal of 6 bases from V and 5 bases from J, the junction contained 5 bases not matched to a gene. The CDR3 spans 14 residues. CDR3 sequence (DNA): TGTGCCAGCTCGGAGGACAGGGCAAATGAAAAACTGTTTTTT. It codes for CASSEDRANEKLFF.

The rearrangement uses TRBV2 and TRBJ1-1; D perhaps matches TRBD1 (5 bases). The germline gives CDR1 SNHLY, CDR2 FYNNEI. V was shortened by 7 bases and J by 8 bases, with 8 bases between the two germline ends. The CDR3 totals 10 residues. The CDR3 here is CASTWTEAFF. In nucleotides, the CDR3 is TGTGCCAGCACATGGACAGAAGCTTTCTTT.

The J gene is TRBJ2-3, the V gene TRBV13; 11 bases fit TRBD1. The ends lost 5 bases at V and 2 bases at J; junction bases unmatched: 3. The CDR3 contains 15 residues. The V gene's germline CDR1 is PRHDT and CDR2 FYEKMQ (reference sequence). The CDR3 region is CASSPDRGLTDTQYF. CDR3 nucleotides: TGTGCCAGCAGCCCGGACAGGGGGCTCACAGATACGCAGTATTTT.

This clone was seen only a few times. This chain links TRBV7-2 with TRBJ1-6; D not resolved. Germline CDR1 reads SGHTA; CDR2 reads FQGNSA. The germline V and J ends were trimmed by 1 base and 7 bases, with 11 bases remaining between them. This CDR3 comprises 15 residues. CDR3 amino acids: CASSLDPGKNSPLHF. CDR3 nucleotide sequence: TGTGCCAGCAGCTTAGATCCGGGTAAAAATTCACCCCTCCACTTT.

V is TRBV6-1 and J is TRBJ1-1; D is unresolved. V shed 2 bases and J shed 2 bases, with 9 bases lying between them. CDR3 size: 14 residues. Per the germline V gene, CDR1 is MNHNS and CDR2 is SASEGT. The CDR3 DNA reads TGTGCCAGCAGTGAAATCGCACAAAACACTGAAGCTTTCTTT. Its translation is CASSEIAQNTEAFF.

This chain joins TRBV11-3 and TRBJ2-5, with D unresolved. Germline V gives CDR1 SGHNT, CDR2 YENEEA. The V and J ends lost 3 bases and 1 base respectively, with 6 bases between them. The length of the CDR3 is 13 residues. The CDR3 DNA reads TGTGCCAGCAGCTTTGAGCCCCAAGAGACCCAGTACTTC. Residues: CASSFEPQETQYF.

As DNA, the CDR3 is TGTGCCAGCAGTGAAGAGGGCAGGGGTTTTCAGCAGTACTTC. Protein: CASSEEGRGFQQYF. The chain couples TRBV2 to TRBJ2-7, with a possible D match to TRBD1 (6 bases). The germline CDR1 and CDR2 sequences are SNHLY and FYNNEI. Trimming stripped 1 base from V and 8 bases from J, with 15 bases between. The CDR3 is made up of 14 amino acids.

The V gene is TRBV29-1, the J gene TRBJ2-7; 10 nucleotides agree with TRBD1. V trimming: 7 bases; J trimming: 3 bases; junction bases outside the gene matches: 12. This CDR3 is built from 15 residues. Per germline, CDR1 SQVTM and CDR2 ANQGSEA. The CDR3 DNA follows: TGCAGCGCTGAGGGGGGCGGGGACAGGGGCTACGAGCAGTACTTC. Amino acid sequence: CSAEGGGDRGYEQYF.

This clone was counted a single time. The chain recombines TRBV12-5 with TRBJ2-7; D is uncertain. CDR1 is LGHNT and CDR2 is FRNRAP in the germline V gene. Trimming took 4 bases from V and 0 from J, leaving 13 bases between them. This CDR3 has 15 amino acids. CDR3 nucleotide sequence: TGTGCTAGTGGTTCGACGACATCACCCTCCTACGAGCAGTACTTC. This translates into CASGSTTSPSYEQYF.

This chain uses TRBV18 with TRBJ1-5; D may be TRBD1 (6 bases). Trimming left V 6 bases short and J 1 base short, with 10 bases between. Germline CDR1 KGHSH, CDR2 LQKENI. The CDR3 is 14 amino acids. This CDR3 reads CASSPGTSNQPQHF. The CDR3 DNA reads TGTGCCAGCTCGCCCGGGACAAGCAATCAGCCCCAGCATTTT.

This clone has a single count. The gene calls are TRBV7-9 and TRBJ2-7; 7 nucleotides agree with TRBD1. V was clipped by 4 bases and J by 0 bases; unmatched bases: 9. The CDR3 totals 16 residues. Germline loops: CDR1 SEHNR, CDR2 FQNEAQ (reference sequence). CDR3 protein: CASSWGYRGPSYEQYF. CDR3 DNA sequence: TGTGCCAGCAGCTGGGGCTACAGGGGACCCTCCTACGAGCAGTACTTC.

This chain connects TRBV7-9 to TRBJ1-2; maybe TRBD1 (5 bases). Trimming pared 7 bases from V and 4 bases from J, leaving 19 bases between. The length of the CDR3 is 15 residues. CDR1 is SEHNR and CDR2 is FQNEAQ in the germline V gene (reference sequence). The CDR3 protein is CASTPPTDSLYGYTF. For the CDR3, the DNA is TGTGCCAGCACCCCCCCAACCGACAGCCTCTATGGCTACACCTTC.

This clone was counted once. This chain's CDR3 is CSAREGLDYGYTF. CDR3 bases: TGCAGCGCCCGGGAGGGGTTAGACTATGGCTACACCTTC. The chain is built from TRBV29-1 and TRBJ1-2; a weak D match, TRBD1 (5 bases). CDR1 is SQVTM and CDR2 is ANQGSEA in the germline V gene. V dropped 7 bases and J dropped 3 bases, with 15 bases sitting between them. This CDR3 is built from 13 residues.

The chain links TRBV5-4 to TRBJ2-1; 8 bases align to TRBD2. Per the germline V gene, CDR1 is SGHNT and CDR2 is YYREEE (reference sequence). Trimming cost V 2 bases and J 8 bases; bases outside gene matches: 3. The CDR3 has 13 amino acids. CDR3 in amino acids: CASSLQREYEQFF. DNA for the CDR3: TGTGCCAGCAGCTTACAGCGGGAGTATGAGCAGTTCTTC.

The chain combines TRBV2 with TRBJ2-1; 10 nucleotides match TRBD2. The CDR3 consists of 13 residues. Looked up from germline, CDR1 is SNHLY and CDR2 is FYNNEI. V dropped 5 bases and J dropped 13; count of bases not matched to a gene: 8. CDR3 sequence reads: CASSFQLAGYQFF. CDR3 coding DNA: TGTGCCAGCAGTTTCCAACTAGCGGGGTATCAGTTCTTC.

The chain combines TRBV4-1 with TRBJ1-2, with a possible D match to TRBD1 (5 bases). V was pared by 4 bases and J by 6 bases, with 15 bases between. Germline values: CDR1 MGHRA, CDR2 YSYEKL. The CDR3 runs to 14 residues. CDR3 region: CASSLLTARDGYTF. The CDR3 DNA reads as TGCGCCAGCAGCCTCCTGACAGCCCGTGATGGCTACACCTTC.

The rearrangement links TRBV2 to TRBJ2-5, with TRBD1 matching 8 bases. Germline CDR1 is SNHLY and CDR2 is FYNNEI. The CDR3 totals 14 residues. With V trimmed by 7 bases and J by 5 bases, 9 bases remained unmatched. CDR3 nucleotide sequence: TGTGCCAGCAAAGGGAGCAGGGGGCGGGAGACCCAGTACTTC. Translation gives CASKGSRGRETQYF.

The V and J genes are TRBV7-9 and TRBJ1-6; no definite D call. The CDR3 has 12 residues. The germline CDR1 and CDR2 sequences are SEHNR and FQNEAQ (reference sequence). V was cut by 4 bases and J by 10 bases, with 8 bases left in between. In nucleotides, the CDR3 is TGTGCCAGCAGCTCAGCTTCGTCACCCCTCCACTTT. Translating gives CASSSASSPLHF.